Listed here is a single TCR beta chain. The germline V gene encodes CDR1 LGHNA and CDR2 YSLEER. V lost 0 bases and J lost 5; bases outside the gene matches: 2. There are 16 residues in the CDR3. The data were obtained in a study of shared T cell receptors in the human thymus. Measured with immunoSEQ multiplex PCR; TCRdb has only the in-frame clones, and not every one. The data hold hundreds of thousands of clones, with roughly 88% observed a single time. These data also featured in a second study, about human thymus T cells. That work adds: Congenital heart defects were the reason for the corrective surgery that the donors, healthy Finnish infants, were having. Thymic samples were excised during corrective heart operations. In unrelated individuals, thymic repertoires overlapped highly, according to related research.

V is TRBV4-3 and J is TRBJ2-1, with 12 bases identical to TRBD2. The TCR comes from a boy in the first two years of life with a congenital heart defect. Material for sequencing was thymocytes. The CDR3 region has the DNA TGCGCCAGCAGCCAAGAGACTAGCGGGAGCCACAATGAGCAGTTCTTC. It encodes CASSQETSGSHNEQFF.